This TCR beta chain was identified during a study of post-analysis software for immune sequencing data. Study-level information: Recorded disease courses covered relapsing-remitting, secondary progressive and progressive-relapsing multiple sclerosis. Some patients had no subtype annotation. Study-wide results and caveats: The study found significantly lower normalized Chao1 diversity in multiple sclerosis patients than in controls. With TRBV5-6, TRBV5-1 and TRBV20-1 included, about five TRBV segments were more frequent in patients than in controls.

To note about this clonotype: Its specificity is unknown.

The CDR3 totals 12 residues. Germline CDR1 is DFQATT and CDR2 is SNEGSKA (reference sequence). V was clipped by 7 bases and J by 4 bases, with 11 bases between them. Built from TCR beta cDNA, the libraries had unique molecular identifiers in them. Using its own MiXCR run on the PCR reads, TCRdb lists one record per CDR3 protein. Of about 760,000 distinct CDR3 sequences in the sample, 25% to 30% were seen once. V and J are TRBV20-1 and TRBJ1-5; D is perhaps TRBD1 (5 bases). Sequencing used blood. The clonotype originates from a girl aged 10-17 years with multiple sclerosis. CDR3 DNA sequence: TGCAGTGTTCAGGGTGGGAATCAGCCCCAGCATTTT. Translating gives CSVQGGNQPQHF.